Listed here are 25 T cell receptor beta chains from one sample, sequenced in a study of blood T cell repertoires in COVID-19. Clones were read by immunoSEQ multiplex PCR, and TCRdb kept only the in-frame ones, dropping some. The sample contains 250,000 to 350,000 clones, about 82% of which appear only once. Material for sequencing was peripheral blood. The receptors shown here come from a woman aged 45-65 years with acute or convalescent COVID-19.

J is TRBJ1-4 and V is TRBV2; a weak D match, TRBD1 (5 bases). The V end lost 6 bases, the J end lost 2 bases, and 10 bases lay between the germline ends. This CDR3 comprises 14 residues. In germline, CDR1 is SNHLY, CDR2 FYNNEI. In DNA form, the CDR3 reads TGTGCCAGCAGACAGGTTTCGACTAATGAAAAACTGTTTTTT. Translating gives CASRQVSTNEKLFF. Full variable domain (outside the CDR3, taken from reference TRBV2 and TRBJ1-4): EPEVTQTPSHQVTQMGQEVILRCVPISNHLYFYWYRQILGQKVEFLVSFYNNEISEKSEIFDDQFSVERPDGSNFTLKIRSTKLEDSAMYFCASRQVSTNEKLFFGSGTQLSVL.

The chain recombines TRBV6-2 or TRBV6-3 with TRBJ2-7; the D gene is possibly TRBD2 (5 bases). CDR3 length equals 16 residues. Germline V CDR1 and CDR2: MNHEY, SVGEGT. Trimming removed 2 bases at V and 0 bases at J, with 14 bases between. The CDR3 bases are TGTGCCAGCAGTTACGAGGGCGGCGCAACCTCCTACGAGCAGTACTTC. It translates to CASSYEGGATSYEQYF.

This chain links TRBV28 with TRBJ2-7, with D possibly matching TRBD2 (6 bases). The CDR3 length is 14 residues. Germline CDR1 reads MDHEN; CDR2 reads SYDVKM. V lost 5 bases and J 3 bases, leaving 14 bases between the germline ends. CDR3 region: CASSPYRGNYEQYF. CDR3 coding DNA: TGTGCCAGCAGTCCATATCGGGGGAACTACGAGCAGTACTTC. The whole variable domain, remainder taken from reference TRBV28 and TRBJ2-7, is DVKVTQSSRYLVKRTGEKVFLECVQDMDHENMFWYRQDPGLGLRLIYFSYDVKMKEKGDIPEGYSVSREKKERFSLILESASTNQTSMYLCASSPYRGNYEQYFGPGTRLTVT.

CDR3 amino acids: CASSPGASGSIDTQYF. The DNA of the CDR3 is TGTGCCAGCAGTCCGGGGGCTAGCGGGTCTATAGATACGCAGTATTTT. The chain recombines TRBV7-3 with TRBJ2-3; TRBD2 agrees at 8 bases. J gave up 5 bases and V 6 bases, and 13 bases lay outside the gene matches. Germline assignment: CDR1 SGHTA and CDR2 FQGTGA. This CDR3 comprises 16 residues.

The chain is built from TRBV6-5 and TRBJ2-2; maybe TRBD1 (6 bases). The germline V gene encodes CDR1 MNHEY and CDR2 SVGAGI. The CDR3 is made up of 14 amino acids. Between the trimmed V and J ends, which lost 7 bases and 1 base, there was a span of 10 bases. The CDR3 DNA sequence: TGTGCCAGCACTCCGGGACAGAACACCGGGGAGCTGTTTTTT. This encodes CASTPGQNTGELFF.

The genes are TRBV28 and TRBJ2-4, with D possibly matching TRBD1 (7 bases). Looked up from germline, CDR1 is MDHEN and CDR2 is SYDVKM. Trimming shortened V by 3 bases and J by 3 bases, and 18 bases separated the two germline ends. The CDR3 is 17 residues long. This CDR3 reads CASSLAVAGGGKNIQYF. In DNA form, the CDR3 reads TGTGCCAGCAGTTTGGCGGTCGCAGGGGGAGGCAAAAACATTCAGTACTTC.

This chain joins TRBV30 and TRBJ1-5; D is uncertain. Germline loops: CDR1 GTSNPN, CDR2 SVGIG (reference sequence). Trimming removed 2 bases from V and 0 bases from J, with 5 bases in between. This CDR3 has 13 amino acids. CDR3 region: CAWSIHSNQPQHF. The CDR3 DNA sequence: TGTGCCTGGAGTATCCATAGCAATCAGCCCCAGCATTTT.

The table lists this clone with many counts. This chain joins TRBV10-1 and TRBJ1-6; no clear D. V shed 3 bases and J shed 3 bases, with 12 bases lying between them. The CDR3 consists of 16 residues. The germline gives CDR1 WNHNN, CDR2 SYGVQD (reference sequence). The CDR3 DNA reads TGCGCCAGCAGTGATCTCGGTGAGTACTATAATTCACCCCTCCACTTT. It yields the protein CASSDLGEYYNSPLHF.

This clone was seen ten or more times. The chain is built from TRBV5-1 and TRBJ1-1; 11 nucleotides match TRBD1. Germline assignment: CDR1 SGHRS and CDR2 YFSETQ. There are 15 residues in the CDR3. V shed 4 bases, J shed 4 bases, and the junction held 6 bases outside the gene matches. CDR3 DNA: TGCGCCAGCAGCCAGGACAGGGGGCTTTTCACTGAAGCTTTCTTT. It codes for CASSQDRGLFTEAFF.

For the CDR3, the DNA is TGTGCCAGCAGTTCGGTCCGTCGGACTGAAGCTTTCTTT. Translating it yields CASSSVRRTEAFF. The chain couples TRBV12-3 or TRBV12-4 to TRBJ1-1; D is ambiguous. This CDR3 contains 13 residues. V was trimmed by 4 bases and J by 5 bases, leaving 11 bases between them.

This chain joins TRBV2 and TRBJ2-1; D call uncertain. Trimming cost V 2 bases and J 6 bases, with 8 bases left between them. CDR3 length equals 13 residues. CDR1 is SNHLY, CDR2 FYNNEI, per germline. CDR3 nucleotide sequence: TGTGCCAGCAGTGAATCGTTCCGCAATGAGCAGTTCTTC. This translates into CASSESFRNEQFF.

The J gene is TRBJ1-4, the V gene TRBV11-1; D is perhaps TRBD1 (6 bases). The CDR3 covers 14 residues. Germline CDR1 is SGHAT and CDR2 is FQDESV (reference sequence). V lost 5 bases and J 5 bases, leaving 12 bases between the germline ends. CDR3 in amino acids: CASSRTERNEKLFF. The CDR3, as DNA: TGTGCCAGCAGCCGGACAGAACGAAATGAAAAACTGTTTTTT.

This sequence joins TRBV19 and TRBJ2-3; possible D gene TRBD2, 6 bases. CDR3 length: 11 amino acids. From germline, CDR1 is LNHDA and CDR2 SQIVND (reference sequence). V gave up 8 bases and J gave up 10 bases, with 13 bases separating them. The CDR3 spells CASSAGKAQYF. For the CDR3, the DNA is TGTGCCAGTTCCGCGGGAAAGGCGCAGTATTTT.

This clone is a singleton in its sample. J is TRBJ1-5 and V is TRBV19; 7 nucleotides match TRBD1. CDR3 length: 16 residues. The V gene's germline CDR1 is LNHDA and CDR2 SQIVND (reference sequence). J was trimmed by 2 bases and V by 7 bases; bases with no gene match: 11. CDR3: CASKEGGASGNQPQHF. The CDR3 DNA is TGTGCCAGTAAAGAAGGGGGCGCATCGGGCAATCAGCCCCAGCATTTT.

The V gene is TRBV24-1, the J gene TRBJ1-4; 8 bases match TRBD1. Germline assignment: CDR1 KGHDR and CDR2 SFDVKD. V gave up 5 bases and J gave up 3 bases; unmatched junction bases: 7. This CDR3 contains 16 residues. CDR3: CATSVGQGRSNEKLFF. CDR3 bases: TGTGCCACCAGTGTCGGACAGGGCAGGTCTAATGAAAAACTGTTTTTT.

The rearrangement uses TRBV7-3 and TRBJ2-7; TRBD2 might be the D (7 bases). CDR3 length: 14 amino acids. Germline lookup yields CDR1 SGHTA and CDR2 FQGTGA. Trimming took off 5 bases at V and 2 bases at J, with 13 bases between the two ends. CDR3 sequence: CASSPGGAPYEQYF. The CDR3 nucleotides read TGTGCCAGCAGCCCGGGGGGCGCTCCCTACGAGCAGTACTTC.

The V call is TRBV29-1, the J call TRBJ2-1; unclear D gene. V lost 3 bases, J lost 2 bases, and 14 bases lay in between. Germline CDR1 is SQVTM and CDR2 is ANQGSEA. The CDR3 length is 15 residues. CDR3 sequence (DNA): TGCAGCGTTGAGGCTAGTGTCTTCCCCTACAATGAGCAGTTCTTC. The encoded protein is CSVEASVFPYNEQFF.

CDR3 protein: CASSKDPAGGGQPQHF. CDR3 DNA sequence: TGTGCCAGCAGCAAAGACCCCGCGGGGGGGGGTCAGCCCCAGCATTTT. This sequence joins TRBV7-6 and TRBJ1-5; D might be TRBD1 (5 bases). The CDR3 covers 16 residues. V was pared by 5 bases and J by 6 bases, with 20 bases between. Looked up from germline, CDR1 is SGHVS and CDR2 is FNYEAQ.

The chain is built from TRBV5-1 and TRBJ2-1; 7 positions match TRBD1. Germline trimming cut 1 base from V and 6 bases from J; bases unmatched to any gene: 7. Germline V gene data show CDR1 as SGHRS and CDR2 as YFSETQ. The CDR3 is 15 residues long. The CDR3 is CASSLSPSGGNEQFF. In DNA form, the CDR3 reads TGCGCCAGCAGCTTGTCACCCTCAGGGGGCAATGAGCAGTTCTTC.

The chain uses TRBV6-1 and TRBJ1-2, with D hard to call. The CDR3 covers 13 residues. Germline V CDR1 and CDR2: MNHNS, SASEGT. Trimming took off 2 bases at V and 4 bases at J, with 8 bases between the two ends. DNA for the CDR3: TGTGCCAGCAGTGAATCGGGGTCCTATGGCTACACCTTC. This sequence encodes CASSESGSYGYTF.

DNA for the CDR3: TGTGCCAGCAGCCCTTTTCAGCGGGAGAGCGGGGAGCTGTTTTTT. Protein sequence: CASSPFQRESGELFF. The rearrangement joins TRBV9 to TRBJ2-2; 8 bases agree with TRBD2. V was pared by 4 bases and J by 7 bases, with 9 bases of the junction left unmatched. The CDR3 totals 15 residues. Per the germline V gene, CDR1 is SGDLS and CDR2 is YYNGEE.

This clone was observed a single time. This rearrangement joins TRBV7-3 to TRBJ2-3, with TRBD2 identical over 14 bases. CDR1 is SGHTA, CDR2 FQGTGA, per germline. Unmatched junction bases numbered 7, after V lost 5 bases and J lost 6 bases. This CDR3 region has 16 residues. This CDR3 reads CASSNGLAGGGDTQYF. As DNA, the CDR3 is TGTGCCAGCAGCAACGGACTAGCGGGAGGAGGGGATACGCAGTATTTT.

CDR3 sequence (DNA): TGTGCCAGCAGTACCCCACAGGGGGCGATAGGGAACACTGAAGCTTTCTTT. It yields the protein CASSTPQGAIGNTEAFF. J is TRBJ1-1 and V is TRBV27; 9 positions agree with TRBD1. The CDR3 is made up of 17 amino acids. Germline V gene data show CDR1 as MNHEY and CDR2 as SMNVEV (reference sequence). The V segment lost 5 bases and the J segment 1 base; nucleotides outside the gene matches: 11.

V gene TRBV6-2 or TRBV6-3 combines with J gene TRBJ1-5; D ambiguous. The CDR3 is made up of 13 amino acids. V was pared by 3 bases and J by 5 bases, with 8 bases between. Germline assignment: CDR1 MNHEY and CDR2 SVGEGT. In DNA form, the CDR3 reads TGTGCCAGCAGTTATACGGGGTATCAGCCCCAGCATTTT. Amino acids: CASSYTGYQPQHF.

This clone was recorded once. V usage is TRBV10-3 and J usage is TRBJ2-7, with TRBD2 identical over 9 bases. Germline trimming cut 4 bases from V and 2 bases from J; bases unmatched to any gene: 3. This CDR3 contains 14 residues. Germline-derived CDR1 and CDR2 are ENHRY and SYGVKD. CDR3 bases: TGTGCCATCAGTGGCCTAGCGGGAACCTACGAGCAGTACTTC. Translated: CAISGLAGTYEQYF.